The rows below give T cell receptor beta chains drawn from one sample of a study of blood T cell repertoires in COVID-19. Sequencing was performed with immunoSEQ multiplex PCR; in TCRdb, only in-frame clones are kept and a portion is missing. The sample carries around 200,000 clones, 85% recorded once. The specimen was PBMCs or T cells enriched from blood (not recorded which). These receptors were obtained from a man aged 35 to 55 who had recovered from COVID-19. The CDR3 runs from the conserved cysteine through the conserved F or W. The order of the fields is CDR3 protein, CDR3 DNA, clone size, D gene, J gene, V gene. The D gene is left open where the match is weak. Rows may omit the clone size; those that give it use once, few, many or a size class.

CASSLDRGTQYF | TGTGCCAGCAGCTTGGACAGGGGCACTCAGTACTTC | . | TRBD1 | TRBJ2-4 | TRBV5-6
CASSFTRNTEAFF | TGTGCCAGCAGCTTCACCAGGAACACTGAAGCTTTCTTT | . | . | TRBJ1-1 | TRBV5-4
CASSPGTNPDTQYF | TGTGCCAGCAGCCCCGGGACTAACCCAGATACGCAGTATTTT | . | TRBD2 | TRBJ2-3 | TRBV28
CASSFLADSTDTQYF | TGTGCCAGCAGCTTTTTAGCTGACAGCACAGATACGCAGTATTTT | . | . | TRBJ2-3 | TRBV11-3
CASSLGTVPNQPQHF | TGTGCCAGCAGTTTGGGGACAGTCCCCAATCAGCCCCAGCATTTT | . | TRBD1 | TRBJ1-5 | TRBV28
CASSVVQGFGTEAFF | TGTGCCAGCAGCGTAGTTCAGGGGTTCGGCACTGAAGCTTTCTTT | . | . | TRBJ1-1 | TRBV9
CASSPPGRGRASYEQYF | TGTGCCAGCAGCCCCCCGGGGCGGGGGCGGGCCTCCTACGAGCAGTACTTC | . | . | TRBJ2-7 | TRBV5-4
CASSVRGGNTEAFF | TGTGCCAGCAGCGTACGAGGGGGCAACACTGAAGCTTTCTTT | . | TRBD1 | TRBJ1-1 | TRBV9
CASSLQPRGFSYNEQFF | TGTGCCAGCAGCTTACAACCCAGGGGATTCTCCTACAATGAGCAGTTCTTC | . | . | TRBJ2-1 | TRBV11-2
CASSLGGDGSDIFAYEQFF | TGTGCCAGCAGCTTAGGTGGTGACGGGAGCGATATTTTTGCATATGAGCAGTTCTTC | . | . | TRBJ2-1 | TRBV11-3
CASSHLAGVQETQYF | TGTGCCAGTAGCCACTTAGCGGGAGTCCAAGAGACCCAGTACTTC | . | TRBD2 | TRBJ2-5 | TRBV19
CASTRSGPALYEQYF | TGTGCCAGCACCAGGAGCGGTCCCGCCCTCTACGAGCAGTACTTC | many | . | TRBJ2-7 | TRBV28
CATSRVAGVSSGELFF | TGTGCCACCAGCAGAGTAGCGGGAGTTTCTTCCGGGGAGCTGTTTTTT | few | TRBD2 | TRBJ2-2 | TRBV15
CASSMSYLARGYTF | TGTGCCAGTAGTATGAGCTATCTAGCCCGCGGCTACACCTTC | few | . | TRBJ1-2 | TRBV19
CASSLDEKGRIWNIQYF | TGTGCCAGCAGCTTGGATGAAAAGGGGCGAATCTGGAACATTCAGTACTTC | . | . | TRBJ2-4 | TRBV5-5
CASSPPKRATYEQYF | TGTGCCAGCAGCCCCCCAAAGCGGGCGACCTACGAGCAGTACTTC | . | . | TRBJ2-7 | TRBV7-9
CASSQDWERQNTGELFF | TGTGCCAGCAGCCAAGATTGGGAGCGGCAGAACACCGGGGAGCTGTTTTTT | . | . | TRBJ2-2 | TRBV3-1/TRBV3-2
CASSRDHSSYNEQFF | TGTGCCAGCAGTCGAGATCACAGCTCCTACAATGAGCAGTTCTTC | . | . | TRBJ2-1 | TRBV6-4
CASSIQGNNSPLHF | TGTGCCAGTAGTATCCAGGGCAATAATTCACCCCTCCACTTT | . | . | TRBJ1-6 | TRBV19
CASSSPGSGNTIYF | TGTGCCAGCAGTTCCCCGGGGTCTGGAAACACCATATATTTT | . | . | TRBJ1-3 | TRBV28
CASSEFGGSYGNTIYF | TGTGCCAGCAGTGAATTCGGGGGGTCGTACGGAAACACCATATATTTT | . | . | TRBJ1-3 | TRBV2
CASSQVTSGRYEQYF | TGCGCCAGCAGCCAAGTGACTAGCGGGAGGTACGAGCAGTACTTC | . | TRBD2 | TRBJ2-7 | TRBV4-1
CASSRDTTEEQFF | TGTGCCAGCTCACGGGACACGACAGAGGAGCAGTTCTTC | once | . | TRBJ2-1 | TRBV18
CASSLGLGNTGELFF | TGTGCCAGCAGCCTAGGACTGGGGAACACCGGGGAGCTGTTTTTT | . | . | TRBJ2-2 | TRBV27
CASRPLEGWGRDIQYF | TGTGCCAGCAGACCCCTAGAGGGATGGGGGAGGGACATTCAGTACTTC | . | TRBD2 | TRBJ2-4 | TRBV27
CASSLGSGDRGYTF | TGTGCCAGCAGTTTAGGATCAGGGGACCGCGGCTACACCTTC | . | . | TRBJ1-2 | TRBV28
CASSLGLAGGADTQYF | TGCGCCAGCAGCTTGGGACTAGCGGGAGGGGCAGATACGCAGTATTTT | . | TRBD2 | TRBJ2-3 | TRBV5-1
CASRIETGIIYGYTF | TGTGCCAGCAGGATAGAGACAGGGATTATCTATGGCTACACCTTC | . | TRBD1 | TRBJ1-2 | TRBV28
CASSAQIRGHSEKLFF | TGTGCCAGCAGTGCACAAATCAGGGGGCATAGTGAAAAACTGTTTTTT | . | TRBD1 | TRBJ1-4 | TRBV11-2
CASSRREETQYF | TGTGCCAGCTCCCGGAGGGAAGAGACCCAGTACTTC | . | . | TRBJ2-5 | TRBV3-1/TRBV3-2
CASSLSGGVREKLFF | TGTGCCAGCAGTTTATCGGGGGGTGTTAGAGAAAAACTGTTTTTT | . | . | TRBJ1-4 | TRBV28
CASSPNAGQSLSGNTIYF | TGTGCCAGCTCACCGAATGCCGGACAGAGCCTCTCTGGAAACACCATATATTTT | . | . | TRBJ1-3 | TRBV18
CATSRETGGLTHKNTGELFF | TGTGCCACCAGCAGAGAAACAGGGGGGTTGACCCATAAGAACACCGGGGAGCTGTTTTTT | . | TRBD1 | TRBJ2-2 | TRBV15
CASSQDVGQYTEAFF | TGTGCCAGCAGCCAAGATGTGGGACAGTACACTGAAGCTTTCTTT | . | TRBD1 | TRBJ1-1 | TRBV14
CATSRAAGGFIGNQPQHF | TGTGCCACCAGCAGAGCGGCAGGGGGCTTTATTGGCAATCAGCCCCAGCATTTT | . | TRBD1 | TRBJ1-5 | TRBV15
CASSSGGGSEQYF | TGTGCTAGCAGCTCTGGGGGGGGGAGCGAGCAGTACTTC | . | TRBD2 | TRBJ2-7 | TRBV7-7
CASSPLSGRRDEQYF | TGCGCCAGCAGCCCCCTTAGCGGGAGAAGGGACGAGCAGTACTTC | few | TRBD2 | TRBJ2-7 | TRBV5-1
CASSIRDRVDTEAFF | TGTGCCAGCAGCATCCGGGACAGGGTCGACACTGAAGCTTTCTTT | . | TRBD1 | TRBJ1-1 | TRBV13
CASSSYGTGGSHEQYF | TGTGCCAGCAGCTCATACGGGACAGGGGGCTCCCACGAGCAGTACTTC | . | TRBD1 | TRBJ2-7 | TRBV7-9
CASSYMVVFDNEQFF | TGTGCCAGCAGTTACATGGTAGTTTTCGACAATGAGCAGTTCTTC | . | . | TRBJ2-1 | TRBV6-2/TRBV6-3
CASSPRLAGGYYEQYF | TGTGCCAGTAGCCCTAGACTAGCGGGAGGATACTACGAGCAGTACTTC | . | TRBD2 | TRBJ2-7 | TRBV19
CASSAGTVQNQPQHF | TGTGCCAGCAGCGCCGGGACAGTACAGAATCAGCCCCAGCATTTT | few | TRBD1 | TRBJ1-5 | TRBV9
CASNGLAGGDEQFF | TGTGCCAGCAATGGACTAGCGGGAGGTGATGAGCAGTTCTTC | . | TRBD2 | TRBJ2-1 | TRBV28
CASSPSPTYEQYF | TGTGCCAGCAGCCCCAGTCCGACCTACGAGCAGTACTTC | once | . | TRBJ2-7 | TRBV28
CASSPTSGLSSYNEQFF | TGTGCCAGCTCACCAACTAGCGGGTTATCGTCCTACAATGAGCAGTTCTTC | . | TRBD2 | TRBJ2-1 | TRBV18
CASSLTTDRASEQYF | TGTGCCAGTAGTCTAACGACGGACAGGGCTAGCGAGCAGTACTTC | once | TRBD1 | TRBJ2-7 | TRBV19
CASSYIGGRLSGNTIYF | TGTGCCAGCAGTTACATAGGGGGCCGACTCTCTGGAAACACCATATATTTT | . | TRBD1 | TRBJ1-3 | TRBV5-4
CASRERGSYYEQYF | TGTGCCAGTAGAGAGCGGGGTAGTTACTACGAGCAGTACTTC | . | TRBD2 | TRBJ2-7 | TRBV19
CGARGGTGELFF | TGTGGGGCTAGGGGCGGCACCGGGGAGCTGTTTTTT | . | . | TRBJ2-2 | TRBV6-5